This T cell receptor beta chain originates from a study of CD8+ T cells in alopecia areata. Study overall: Treated patients received oral tofacitinib, 5 to 10 mg twice daily.

The CDR3 loop spans 17 amino acids. The germline CDR1 and CDR2 sequences are MGHRA and YSYEKL. V lost 1 base and J 3 bases, leaving 19 bases between the germline ends. General study findings and limits: When scalp samples are sequenced, resident alphabeta T cells of normal skin are also captured.

In regard to this clone: The antigen is not known.

RNA extraction and reverse transcription yielded cDNA as sequencing template. The repertoire was sequenced with immunoSEQ multiplex PCR; TCRdb's copy has only in-frame clones and lacks some. The sample contains fewer than 150,000 clones, roughly two fifths of which appear only once. This clonotype originated in a human donor with alopecia areata. Sequencing was done on a sample of CD4+ T cells sorted from blood. The rearrangement links TRBV4-1 to TRBJ2-7, with D possibly being TRBD2 (5 bases). CDR3 DNA sequence: TGCGCCAGCAGCCAAGGGATTTTAAGGACGGGGAACTACGAGCAGTACTTC. This sequence encodes CASSQGILRTGNYEQYF.